The present entry profiles one TCR beta chain with its context. This sample is part of a study of blood T cell repertoires in COVID-19. The CDR3 has 16 residues. V was clipped by 4 bases and J by 0 bases; unmatched bases: 8. The assay was immunoSEQ multiplex PCR, and TCRdb's table has in-frame clones only and misses some. The table lists under 250,000 clones, 85% to 90% of them singletons. The TCR comes from a woman aged 60-70 years with acute or convalescent COVID-19. This chain joins TRBV5-3 and TRBJ2-5; TRBD2 matches 8 bases. TRBV5-3 is an open reading frame, and its role is uncertain. Sequencing was carried out using peripheral blood. The CDR3 protein is CARSRGTRSNQETQYF. In DNA form, the CDR3 reads TGTGCCAGAAGCAGAGGGACTAGATCGAACCAAGAGACCCAGTACTTC.